This T cell receptor (beta chain) comes out of a study of CD8 T cells in ankylosing spondylitis. TCRdb ran MiXCR on the 5' RACE reads and lists one entry per CDR3 protein. The repertoire includes roughly 38,000 distinct CDR3 sequences, about 3% of them detected once, and 2.5% to 3.5% sits in the top ten. This clonotype was seen repeatedly, ten times or more. V shed 2 bases, J shed 10 bases, and the junction held 3 bases outside the gene matches. Per the germline V gene, CDR1 is SGDLS and CDR2 is YYNGEE. The CDR3 sequence is 12 residues long. The clonotype was recovered from a male donor with ankylosing spondylitis or in good health (not recorded which). The rearrangement uses TRBV9 and TRBJ2-3; TRBD2 agrees at 8 bases. The sample comprised blood, either unsorted or a sorted T cell fraction (not recorded which). The CDR3 reads CASSVGREAQYF. The CDR3 DNA sequence: TGTGCCAGCAGCGTGGGGCGGGAGGCGCAGTATTTT.